This T cell receptor (beta chain) is drawn from a study of OX40 agonist ivuxolimab in advanced cancers. Study-level background: Ivuxolimab was a fully human IgG2 agonistic monoclonal antibody targeting the costimulatory receptor OX40 (CD134). Partial responses occurred in three dose-escalation patients: two with cutaneous melanoma and one with hepatocellular carcinoma. Prior anti-PD-1, anti-PD-L1 or anti-CTLA-4 therapy was permitted, and about 40% of dose-escalation patients had received checkpoint inhibitors. Intravenous ivuxolimab was administered to patients every 2 weeks at six dose levels: 0.01, 0.1, 0.3, 1.5, 3 and 10 mg/kg. In the dose-escalation cohort, approximately 80% of patients were male, and the mean age was approximately 60 years with a range of roughly 23 to 79. Among the roughly 52 dose-escalation patients, approximately 20 had hepatocellular carcinoma, 15 or so melanoma, 9 renal cell carcinoma and 9 head and neck cancer. Peripheral TCRbeta sequencing aimed to test whether ivuxolimab altered TCR sequence diversity and caused clonal T-cell expansion. The paper reports the monotherapy dose-escalation portion (N of about 50 patients) of the phase I ivuxolimab trial.

Patients with autoimmune disease history or receiving systemic immunosuppression were excluded from the trial. In every dose cohort, peripheral blood was drawn for TCR sequencing at baseline, cycle 4 day 1, and cycle 7 day 1. Samples were obtained from an open-label, multicenter, first-in-human phase I dose-escalation trial of ivuxolimab. Adults with locally advanced or metastatic melanoma, renal cell, hepatocellular, or head and neck squamous cell carcinoma were enrolled in the trial. Before TCR sequencing, CD4+ T cells and CD8+ T cells from peripheral blood were sorted into separate populations. Genomic DNA was isolated from the sorted cells so that the TCRbeta CDR3 region could be sequenced. The immunoSEQ Assay was used for sequencing of TCRbeta CDR3 regions. TCRdb stores this immuneACCESS table with in-frame sequences only. Part of the clones is absent; in the studies checked, under half of the shortfall reflects unresolved V genes, and no reason is known for the rest. A total of approximately 70,000 clones appear in this sample, 86% of them only once. Approximately 2.8% of the sample is held by the ten biggest clonotypes.

V is cut back by 2 bases and J by 7 bases, with 5 bases in the junction unmatched. From its cysteine to its phenylalanine, the CDR3 spans 15 amino acids. Only the CDR3 portion is preserved as DNA: 45 bases, with reading frame beginning at the first base. Sequences MDHEN (CDR1) and SYDVKM (CDR2) are obtained from the germline V gene. Broader findings and caveats from the paper: The antigen specificity of the clonally expanded peripheral T cells was not determined. Partial responders in the 0.1-3.0 mg/kg groups had among the lowest normalized peripheral clonal expansion, especially among CD8+ T cells. At doses of 0.1 to 3.0 mg/kg, clonal expansion of both CD4+ and CD8+ blood T cells was observed from baseline to week 6. Low levels of normalized T-cell clonal expansion were also seen in some patients who did not respond. After ivuxolimab, more expanded clones were found on average in CD8+ T cells than in CD4+ T cells.

In the case of this clone: It has no known antigen specificity. Base qualities are not provided; no much larger clone lies one nucleotide away.

The chain joins TRBV28 to TRBJ1-6; TRBD1 matches 7 bases in the middle. The sequence came from an adult with an advanced solid tumor such as melanoma, head and neck, liver or kidney cancer. The starting material was CD4+ or CD8+ T cells sorted from blood, obtained in a trial of the OX40 agonist ivuxolimab. The DNA is as follows: TGTGCCAGCAGTTTAGGCGGGACAGTAAATTCACCCCTCCACTTT. Its product reads: CASSLGGTVNSPLHF.